The next 23 T cell receptor beta chains were all read from a single sample in a study of breast tumors, draining lymph nodes, adjacent tissues (dated by TCRdb to 2016 to 2018). Library construction relied on multiplex PCR. Instrument on record: Illumina HiSeq 2000. The public reads were reanalyzed by TCRdb: fastp trimming at Q25, MiXCR alignment, in-frame beta chains only. Every CDR3 protein is listed once, alongside the most common genes and DNA of its rows. This sample gives some 230,000 distinct CDR3 sequences in total; around 35% of them show up just once. The top ten clonotypes cover 3% to 4% of the sample. The lymph node samples were taken from the axillary draining lymph nodes of breast cancer patients. The sample consisted of axillary lymph node tissue. Receptors were obtained from a female donor with breast cancer. Some clones in this sample may be carry-over from other donors' samples.

On this clonotype: The CDR3 ends on some other residue instead of the conserved phenylalanine or tryptophan, so this is likely a read error. The J gene is TRBJ1-1, the V gene TRBV7-2; no clear D gene. From germline, CDR1 is SGHTA and CDR2 FQGNSA. This CDR3 comprises 15 residues. The CDR3 region is CASSQDMGLNTEAFS. The CDR3 coding sequence is TGCGCCAGCAGCCAAGATATGGGATTGAACACTGAAGCTTTCTCT.

This clonotype was recorded at least ten times. Here the CDR3 DNA reads TGTGCCAGCAGCGATAGGCAGGGGAACACCGGGGAGCTGTTTTTT. Protein: CASSDRQGNTGELFF. V usage is TRBV9 and J usage is TRBJ2-2, with a weak D call TRBD1 (5 bases). Germline V gene data show CDR1 as SGDLS and CDR2 as YYNGEE. The CDR3 runs to 15 residues. Deletions cut 3 bases from V and 1 base from J, with 10 bases between.

This sequence joins TRBV7-3 and TRBJ2-2, with 11 bases identical to TRBD2. Germline V gene sequence: CDR1 SGHTA, CDR2 FQGTGA. The CDR3 runs to 15 residues. The V gene end was trimmed by 5 bases and the J gene end by 7 bases; junction bases not matched to a gene: 6. The DNA for the CDR3 is TGTGCCAGCAGCCTACTAGCGGGAGCCGGCGGGGAGCTGTTTTTT. This codes for CASSLLAGAGGELFF.

The CDR3 DNA is TGTGCCAGCAGCGCCGGGACAGGGGTTGAGCAGTTCTTC. It yields the protein CASSAGTGVEQFF. The rearrangement links TRBV7-8 to TRBJ2-1; the match to TRBD1 covers 10 bases. The CDR3 covers 13 residues. V lost 5 bases and J lost 9; bases outside the gene matches: 4. Per germline, CDR1 SGHVS and CDR2 FQNEAQ.

V is TRBV7-8 and J is TRBJ2-7, with TRBD2 matching over 8 bases. The CDR3 is made up of 16 amino acids. Germline CDR1 is SGHVS and CDR2 is FQNEAQ. The V gene end was trimmed by 2 bases and the J gene end by 1 base; junction bases not matched to a gene: 7. This CDR3 reads CASSLRRAGGSYEQYF. The CDR3 DNA sequence: TGTGCCAGCAGCTTAAGGCGGGCGGGGGGATCCTACGAGCAGTACTTC.

Many counts were recorded for this clonotype. The genes are TRBV6-5 and TRBJ2-3, with D possibly being TRBD2 (6 bases). V lost 8 bases and J 1 base, leaving 13 bases between the germline ends. This CDR3 is built from 14 residues. From germline, CDR1 is MNHEY and CDR2 SVGAGI. The CDR3: CASSGVLGTDTQYF. DNA of the CDR3: TGTGCCAGCTCGGGAGTCCTCGGCACAGATACGCAGTATTTT.

The V and J genes are TRBV24-1 and TRBJ2-2; a possible D gene is TRBD1 (6 bases). Trimming took off 11 bases at V and 5 bases at J, with 17 bases between the two ends. This CDR3 has 14 residues. Germline V lookup: CDR1 KGHDR, CDR2 SFDVKD. In DNA form, the CDR3 reads TGTGCCAGCTTGGGCGCAGGGGAAACCGGGGAGCTGTTTTTT. It yields the protein CASLGAGETGELFF.

This clonotype has a count of ten or more. The rearrangement joins TRBV9 to TRBJ1-2; TRBD1 agrees at 8 bases. The V gene end was trimmed by 0 bases and the J gene end by 6 bases; junction bases not matched to a gene: 7. The CDR3 extends over 15 amino acids. Germline CDR1 is SGDLS and CDR2 is YYNGEE. CDR3 bases: TGTGCCAGCAGCGTAGCTACGGGACAGGCCGATGGCTACACCTTC. It is translated as CASSVATGQADGYTF.

V is TRBV2 and J is TRBJ2-7; 12 bases are a match to TRBD2. V gave up 6 bases and J gave up 4 bases; unmatched junction bases: 7. Germline V gene lookup returns CDR1 SNHLY and CDR2 FYNNEI. CDR3 length equals 15 residues. CDR3 sequence reads: CASSLRLAGEYEQYF. CDR3 nucleotides: TGTGCCAGCAGCCTTAGACTAGCGGGAGAATACGAGCAGTACTTC. The full variable domain, in which reference TRBV2 and TRBJ2-7 provide the parts outside the CDR3, is EPEVTQTPSHQVTQMGQEVILRCVPISNHLYFYWYRQILGQKVEFLVSFYNNEISEKSEIFDDQFSVERPDGSNFTLKIRSTKLEDSAMYFCASSLRLAGEYEQYFGPGTRLTVT.

This clonotype was observed a few times. A much larger clonotype is one base distant, so this may be a read error. The chain couples TRBV12-3 or TRBV12-4 to TRBJ2-3, with D perhaps TRBD2 (6 bases). V gave up 5 bases and J gave up 1 base, with 13 bases separating them. The CDR3 loop spans 15 amino acids. In DNA form, the CDR3 reads TGTGCCAGCAGTAGCGCGGGGTTACGCACAGATACGCAGTATTTT. Amino acid sequence: CASSSAGLRTDTQYF.

The chain uses TRBV20-1 and TRBJ1-2; D is unresolved. V lost 6 bases to trimming and J lost 8 bases, with 19 bases between them. The CDR3 totals 13 residues. Germline values: CDR1 DFQATT, CDR2 SNEGSKA (reference sequence). CDR3 sequence reads: CSAMTGTPEGYTF. CDR3 nucleotide sequence: TGCAGTGCCATGACGGGAACCCCGGAGGGCTACACCTTC.

This clonotype was counted many times. This sequence joins TRBV29-1 and TRBJ2-2; 7 nucleotides align to TRBD1. The CDR3 is made up of 12 amino acids. J gave up 5 bases and V 5 bases, and 2 bases lay outside the gene matches. Germline values: CDR1 SQVTM, CDR2 ANQGSEA. The DNA for the CDR3 is TGCAGCGTTTACAGGGGTACCGGGGAGCTGTTTTTT. Protein sequence: CSVYRGTGELFF.

This clonotype was seen repeatedly, ten times or more. The chain recombines TRBV4-1 with TRBJ2-3; D uncertain. The germline gives CDR1 MGHRA, CDR2 YSYEKL. The CDR3 totals 12 residues. Trimming left V 4 bases short and J 3 bases short, with 5 bases between. The CDR3 DNA reads TGCGCCAGCAGCCCGGAAACAGATACGCAGTATTTT. This sequence encodes CASSPETDTQYF.

This clonotype has just a few counts. The chain couples TRBV18 to TRBJ1-2; D perhaps matches TRBD1 (5 bases). This CDR3 has 12 residues. Germline assignment: CDR1 KGHSH and CDR2 LQKENI. With 3 bases removed from V and 6 bases from J, the gap between germline ends came to 8 bases. CDR3: CASSPAGHGYTF. For the CDR3, the DNA is TGTGCCAGCTCACCGGCAGGGCATGGCTACACCTTC.

In its sample, this clonotype was seen many times. The chain is built from TRBV5-8 and TRBJ2-7, with TRBD2 as a possible D gene (6 bases). CDR1 and CDR2 (germline): SGHTS, YDEGEE. V lost 5 bases, J lost 2 bases, and 11 bases lay in between. CDR3 length equals 13 residues. CDR3 sequence: CASSSGTPYEQYF. For the CDR3, the DNA is TGTGCCAGCAGTTCGGGGACTCCCTACGAGCAGTACTTC.

In this sample, this clonotype turned up many times. This chain connects TRBV2 to TRBJ2-1, with TRBD2 identical over 12 bases. The CDR3 is 15 residues long. The germline V gene has CDR1 SNHLY and CDR2 FYNNEI. The V gene end was trimmed by 6 bases and the J gene end by 12 bases; junction bases not matched to a gene: 12. The CDR3 spells CASRRLAGVGGGQFF. CDR3 coding DNA: TGTGCCAGCAGAAGACTAGCGGGAGTGGGGGGTGGGCAGTTCTTC.

The V call is TRBV20-1, the J call TRBJ2-5; D could derive from TRBD1 or TRBD2 (5 bases each). CDR3 length equals 16 residues. V was shortened by 1 base and J by 2 bases, with 17 bases between the two germline ends. In germline, CDR1 is DFQATT, CDR2 SNEGSKA (reference sequence). The DNA of the CDR3 is TGCAGTGCTAGAGGTCGGCTATTGGGGGTGCAAGAGACCCAGTACTTC. This sequence encodes CSARGRLLGVQETQYF.

This clonotype appeared many times. In nucleotides, the CDR3 is TGTGCCAGCAGCGCTAGCGGGGGAAGGGATACGCAGTATTTT. Encoded protein: CASSASGGRDTQYF. The chain uses TRBV6-4 and TRBJ2-3; TRBD2 matches 10 bases. The CDR3 runs 14 residues. V was pared by 6 bases and J by 6 bases, with 6 bases of the junction left unmatched. Germline V gene lookup returns CDR1 MRHNA and CDR2 SNTAGT.

At least ten counts were recorded for this clonotype. This chain uses TRBV7-2 with TRBJ2-5; 14 nucleotides match TRBD2. The germline V gene encodes CDR1 SGHTA and CDR2 FQGNSA. After removal of 5 bases from V and 10 bases from J, the junction contained 6 bases not matched to a gene. The CDR3 length is 14 residues. The CDR3 spells CASSLGLAGGGQYF. DNA of the CDR3: TGTGCCAGCAGCCTCGGACTAGCGGGGGGCGGCCAGTACTTC. Drawing the rest from reference TRBV7-2 and TRBJ2-5, the complete variable domain is GAGVSQSPSNKVTEKGKDVELRCDPISGHTALYWYRQSLGQGLEFLIYFQGNSAPDKSGLPSDRFSAERTGGSVSTLTIQRTQQEDSAVYLCASSLGLAGGGQYFGPGTRLLVL.

This clonotype was observed at least ten times. The V gene is TRBV20-1, the J gene TRBJ2-3, with D possibly being TRBD2 (5 bases). The germline CDR1 and CDR2 sequences are DFQATT and SNEGSKA (reference sequence). The V end lost 4 bases, the J end lost 2 bases, and 10 bases lay between the germline ends. This CDR3 spans 13 amino acids. The CDR3, as DNA: TGCAGTGCTACCTCGCGGGCCACAGATACGCAGTATTTT. This sequence encodes CSATSRATDTQYF.

In its sample, this clonotype was seen many times. The chain combines TRBV5-1 with TRBJ2-3, with 9 bases identical to TRBD1. CDR3 size: 17 residues. The junction had 10 bases not matched to a gene; V was cut back by 5 bases and J by 0 bases. CDR1 is SGHRS and CDR2 is YFSETQ in the germline V gene. As DNA, the CDR3 is TGCGCCAGCAGGGGACAGGGAACTACTTCTAGCACAGATACGCAGTATTTT. Residues: CASRGQGTTSSTDTQYF.

In the case of this clonotype: This clone may be a read error of a much larger clone one base away. The conserved phenylalanine or tryptophan is not found at the CDR3 terminus, so this likely reflects a read error. V usage is TRBV19 and J usage is TRBJ1-2; 9 bases line up with TRBD1. This CDR3 is built from 16 residues. The germline gives CDR1 LNHDA, CDR2 SQIVND (reference sequence). With V trimmed by 6 bases and J by 4 bases, 12 bases remained unmatched. CDR3: CASSPGQGMFVYGYTS. The CDR3, as DNA: TGTGCCAGTAGCCCGGGACAGGGTATGTTTGTCTATGGCTACACCTCC.

The chain links TRBV12-5 to TRBJ2-3; 12 bases align to TRBD2. Germline CDR1 is LGHNT and CDR2 is FRNRAP. The length of the CDR3 is 18 residues. V was clipped by 3 bases and J by 3 bases; unmatched bases: 10. CDR3 loop: CASGFVLTLAGGTDTQYF. In DNA form, the CDR3 reads TGTGCTAGTGGTTTCGTCCTCACACTAGCGGGGGGTACAGATACGCAGTATTTT.